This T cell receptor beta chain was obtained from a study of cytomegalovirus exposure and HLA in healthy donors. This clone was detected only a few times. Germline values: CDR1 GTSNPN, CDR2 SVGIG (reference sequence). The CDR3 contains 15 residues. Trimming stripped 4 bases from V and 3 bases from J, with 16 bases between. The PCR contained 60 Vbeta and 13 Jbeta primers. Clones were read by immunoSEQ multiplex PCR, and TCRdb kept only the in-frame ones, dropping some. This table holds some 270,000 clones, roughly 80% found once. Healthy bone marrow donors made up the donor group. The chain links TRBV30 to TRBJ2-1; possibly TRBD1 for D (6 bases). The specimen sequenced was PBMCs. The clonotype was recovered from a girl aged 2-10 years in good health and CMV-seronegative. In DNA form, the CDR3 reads TGTGCCTGGACCCTAGGGGGAAGGGACTACAATGAGCAGTTCTTC. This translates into CAWTLGGRDYNEQFF. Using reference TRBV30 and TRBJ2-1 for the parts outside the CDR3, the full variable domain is SQTIHQWPATLVQPVGSPLSLECTVEGTSNPNLYWYRQAAGRGLQLLFYSVGIGQISSEVPQNLSASRPQDRQFILSSKKLLLSDSGFYLCAWTLGGRDYNEQFFGPGTRLTVL.